What follows are 18 T cell receptor beta chains derived from one specimen sequenced in a study of shared clonotypes between healthy human individuals. Profiled with immunoSEQ multiplex PCR; TCRdb holds only in-frame clones, not every one. In the table there are over a million clones, under 99% of which are singletons. The sequencing sample was made of naive CD4+ T cells sorted from blood. Documented subset: CD45RA+ positively selected. These receptors came from a man in his thirties or forties in good health.

The gene calls are TRBV5-1 and TRBJ2-2; TRBD1 matches at 8 bases. CDR1 is SGHRS, CDR2 YFSETQ, per germline. CDR3 length equals 16 residues. V lost 0 bases, J lost 4 bases, and 5 bases stayed unmatched. CDR3 bases: TGCGCCAGCAGCTTGGCTCGGACAGGGTCCACCGGGGAGCTGTTTTTT. Its protein is CASSLARTGSTGELFF.

The chain joins TRBV10-3 to TRBJ2-2, with TRBD1 matching 8 bases. CDR3 size: 15 residues. The junction had 4 bases not matched to a gene; V was cut back by 5 bases and J by 2 bases. Looked up from germline, CDR1 is ENHRY and CDR2 is SYGVKD. As DNA, the CDR3 is TGTGCCATCAGTTGGGACAGGAGTAACACCGGGGAGCTGTTTTTT. Residues: CAISWDRSNTGELFF.

V and J are TRBV28 and TRBJ2-3, with TRBD2 identical over 7 bases. The CDR3 extends over 17 amino acids. After removal of 5 bases from V and 4 bases from J, the junction contained 15 bases not matched to a gene. Per the germline V gene, CDR1 is MDHEN and CDR2 is SYDVKM. CDR3 sequence (DNA): TGTGCCAGCAGTACCCCACAAGGACTAGAAGGGGCAGATACGCAGTATTTT. Protein: CASSTPQGLEGADTQYF.

Worth noting for this clone: This sample includes further DNA sequences coding for the same CDR3. The V gene is TRBV7-9, the J gene TRBJ2-7; D is uncertain. The CDR3 is 11 amino acids. The V end lost 3 bases, the J end lost 3 bases, and 3 bases lay between the germline ends. Germline CDR1 is SEHNR and CDR2 is FQNEAQ (reference sequence). The CDR3 is CASSLSYEQYF. CDR3 DNA sequence: TGTGCCAGCAGCTTGAGCTACGAGCAGTACTTC. Filled out from reference TRBV7-9 and TRBJ2-7, the complete variable domain reads DTGVSQNPRHKITKRGQNVTFRCDPISEHNRLYWYRQTLGQGPEFLTYFQNEAQLEKSRLLSDRFSAERPKGSFSTLEIQRTEQGDSAMYLCASSLSYEQYFGPGTRLTVT.

The chain couples TRBV28 to TRBJ2-1; TRBD2 matches at 11 bases. The CDR3 sequence is 16 residues long. CDR1 and CDR2 from the germline V gene are MDHEN and SYDVKM. The ends lost 4 bases at V and 2 bases at J; junction bases unmatched: 4. The CDR3 is CASSSVAGGPYNEQFF. CDR3 sequence (DNA): TGTGCCAGCAGTTCCGTAGCGGGAGGGCCCTACAATGAGCAGTTCTTC.

The chain is built from TRBV5-6 and TRBJ2-3; no clear D. The CDR3 consists of 15 residues. Germline V gene sequence: CDR1 SGHDT, CDR2 YYEEEE. The V gene lost 0 bases and the J gene lost 0 bases, with 8 bases spanning the gap. The CDR3 DNA is TGTGCCAGCAGCTTGGGTCCCACTAGCACAGATACGCAGTATTTT. Protein product: CASSLGPTSTDTQYF.

This sequence joins TRBV7-2 and TRBJ1-5, with 7 bases lining up with TRBD1. The junction had 9 bases not matched to a gene; V was cut back by 5 bases and J by 2 bases. Germline loops: CDR1 SGHTA, CDR2 FQGNSA. The CDR3 contains 16 residues. The CDR3 protein is CASSEHGTARNQPQHF. The CDR3 DNA is TGTGCCAGCAGCGAACACGGGACAGCCCGCAATCAGCCCCAGCATTTT.

The chain couples TRBV6-5 to TRBJ1-1; the D is unclear. Trimming stripped 0 bases from V and 1 base from J, with 9 bases between. CDR3 length: 15 residues. Germline CDR1 reads MNHEY; CDR2 reads SVGAGI. CDR3 in amino acids: CASSYSSPPNTEAFF. CDR3 in DNA: TGTGCCAGCAGTTACTCGTCACCTCCGAACACTGAAGCTTTCTTT.

The chain couples TRBV28 to TRBJ2-3; D is perhaps TRBD1 or TRBD2 (5 bases each). The V end lost 6 bases, the J end lost 3 bases, and 19 bases lay between the germline ends. Looked up from germline, CDR1 is MDHEN and CDR2 is SYDVKM. The CDR3 consists of 16 residues. CDR3 loop: CASSRLGTARTDTQYF. The CDR3 DNA sequence: TGTGCCAGCAGCCGACTCGGGACCGCCCGGACAGATACGCAGTATTTT.

This chain uses TRBV7-9 with TRBJ2-7; 13 bases match TRBD2. After removal of 5 bases from V and 7 bases from J, the junction contained 17 bases not matched to a gene. From germline, CDR1 is SEHNR and CDR2 FQNEAQ (reference sequence). CDR3 length: 18 residues. The CDR3 nucleotides are TGTGCCAGCAGCCTAAGGCAACTAGCGGGAGGGTCCTCTCTTGAGCAGTACTTC. Residues: CASSLRQLAGGSSLEQYF.

The CDR3 sequence: CASSTTTGNTEAFF. The CDR3 DNA follows: TGTGCCAGCAGCACAACGACAGGGAACACTGAAGCTTTCTTT. The chain combines TRBV5-4 with TRBJ1-1; TRBD1 might be the D (6 bases). CDR1 and CDR2 (germline): SGHNT, YYREEE (reference sequence). Between the trimmed V and J ends, which lost 4 bases and 1 base, there was a span of 11 bases. This CDR3 region has 14 residues. The full variable domain, completed using reference TRBV5-4 and TRBJ1-1, is ETGVTQSPTHLIKTRGQQVTLRCSSQSGHNTVSWYQQALGQGPQFIFQYYREEENGRGNFPPRFSGLQFPNYSSELNVNALELDDSALYLCASSTTTGNTEAFFGQGTRLTVV.

The chain couples TRBV5-5 to TRBJ2-3; 11 bases match TRBD1. The CDR3 totals 17 residues. V was clipped by 2 bases and J by 6 bases; unmatched bases: 11. CDR1 and CDR2 (germline): SGHKS, YYEKEE (reference sequence). The CDR3 region is CASSFTGQGALGDTQYF. The CDR3 nucleotides read TGTGCCAGCAGCTTTACAGGACAGGGGGCTCTAGGGGATACGCAGTATTTT.

A few counts support this clone. The V and J genes are TRBV7-9 and TRBJ2-1; 9 bases are shared with TRBD1. V shed 5 bases and J 4 bases; nucleotides not matched to a gene: 6. This CDR3 comprises 15 residues. Germline loops: CDR1 SEHNR, CDR2 FQNEAQ (reference sequence). The CDR3 is CASSHRGREYNEQFF. The CDR3 DNA sequence: TGTGCCAGCAGCCACAGGGGGCGCGAGTACAATGAGCAGTTCTTC. Supplemented by reference TRBV7-9 and TRBJ2-1, the full variable domain reads DTGVSQNPRHKITKRGQNVTFRCDPISEHNRLYWYRQTLGQGPEFLTYFQNEAQLEKSRLLSDRFSAERPKGSFSTLEIQRTEQGDSAMYLCASSHRGREYNEQFFGPGTRLTVL.

The V and J genes are TRBV27 and TRBJ2-1; 8 bases are a match to TRBD1. Germline values: CDR1 MNHEY, CDR2 SMNVEV (reference sequence). CDR3 size: 17 residues. V gave up 6 bases and J gave up 6 bases; unmatched junction bases: 16. The CDR3: CASSLGQGIGRGNEQFF. The CDR3 DNA sequence: TGTGCCAGCAGCCTAGGACAGGGTATCGGTCGGGGCAATGAGCAGTTCTTC.

The chain has TRBV27 and TRBJ2-7; TRBD2 matches 12 bases. With 7 bases clipped from V and 2 bases from J, the junction kept 6 bases outside the gene matches. From germline, CDR1 is MNHEY and CDR2 SMNVEV (reference sequence). This CDR3 is built from 15 residues. The CDR3 sequence is CASTRTSGTAYEQYF. CDR3 coding DNA: TGTGCCAGCACCAGGACTAGCGGGACCGCCTACGAGCAGTACTTC.

Points on this clone: At the DNA level, this CDR3 is encoded by other sequences in the same sample as well. The chain uses TRBV7-9 and TRBJ2-7, with a tentative D call TRBD1 (6 bases). V lost 2 bases and J lost 4, with 9 bases in between. Germline assignment: CDR1 SEHNR and CDR2 FQNEAQ (reference sequence). This CDR3 contains 13 residues. CDR3 region: CASSLPGAYEQYF. CDR3 in DNA: TGTGCCAGCAGCTTACCAGGGGCGTACGAGCAGTACTTC.

The chain employs TRBV19 and TRBJ2-7; unclear D gene. The CDR3 loop spans 16 amino acids. The germline V gene encodes CDR1 LNHDA and CDR2 SQIVND (reference sequence). V lost 1 base, J lost 1 base, and 14 bases lay in between. The CDR3 coding sequence is TGTGCCAGTAGTATAGTCCCAGGCGTGCTTTCCTACGAGCAGTACTTC. Protein product: CASSIVPGVLSYEQYF.

The gene calls are TRBV18 and TRBJ2-2, with unresolved D. V dropped 1 base and J dropped 3 bases, with 12 bases sitting between them. Germline CDR1 is KGHSH and CDR2 is LQKENI. The CDR3 consists of 16 residues. CDR3 loop: CASSPLARPDTGELFF. CDR3 coding DNA: TGTGCCAGCTCACCACTTGCCCGACCTGACACCGGGGAGCTGTTTTTT.